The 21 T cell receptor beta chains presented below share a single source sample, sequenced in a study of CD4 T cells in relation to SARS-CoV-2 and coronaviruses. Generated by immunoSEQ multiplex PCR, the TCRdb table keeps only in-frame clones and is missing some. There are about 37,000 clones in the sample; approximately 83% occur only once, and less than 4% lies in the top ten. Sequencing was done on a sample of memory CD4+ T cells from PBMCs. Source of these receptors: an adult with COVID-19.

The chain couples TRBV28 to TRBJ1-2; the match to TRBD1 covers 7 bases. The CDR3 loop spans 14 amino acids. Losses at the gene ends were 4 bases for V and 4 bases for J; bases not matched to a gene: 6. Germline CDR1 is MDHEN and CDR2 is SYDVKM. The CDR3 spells CASSYGSGGYGYTF. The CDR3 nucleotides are TGTGCCAGCAGTTACGGCTCAGGGGGCTATGGCTACACCTTC.

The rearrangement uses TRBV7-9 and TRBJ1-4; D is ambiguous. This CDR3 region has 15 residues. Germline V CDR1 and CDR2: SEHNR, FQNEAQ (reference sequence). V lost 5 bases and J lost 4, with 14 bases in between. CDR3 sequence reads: CASSPRSTLNEKLFF. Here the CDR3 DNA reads TGTGCCAGCAGCCCCCGGAGTACACTTAATGAAAAACTGTTTTTT.

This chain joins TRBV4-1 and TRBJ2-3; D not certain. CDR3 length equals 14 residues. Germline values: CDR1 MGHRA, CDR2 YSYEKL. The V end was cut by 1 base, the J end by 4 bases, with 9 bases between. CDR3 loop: CASSQVVLPDTQYF. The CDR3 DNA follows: TGCGCCAGCAGCCAAGTAGTGTTACCAGATACGCAGTATTTT.

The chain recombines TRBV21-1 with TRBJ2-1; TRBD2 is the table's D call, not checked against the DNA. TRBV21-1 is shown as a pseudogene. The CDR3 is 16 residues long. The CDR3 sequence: CASSNPTSLGDNEQFF. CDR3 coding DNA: TGTGCCAGCAGCAATCCGACTAGCTTGGGGGACAATGAGCAGTTCTTC.

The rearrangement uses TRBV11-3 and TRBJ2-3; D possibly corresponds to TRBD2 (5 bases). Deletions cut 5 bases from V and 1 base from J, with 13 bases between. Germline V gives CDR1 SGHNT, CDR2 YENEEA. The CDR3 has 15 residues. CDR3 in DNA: TGTGCCAGCAGCCCCGGACGGGGAGGCACAGATACGCAGTATTTT. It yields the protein CASSPGRGGTDTQYF.

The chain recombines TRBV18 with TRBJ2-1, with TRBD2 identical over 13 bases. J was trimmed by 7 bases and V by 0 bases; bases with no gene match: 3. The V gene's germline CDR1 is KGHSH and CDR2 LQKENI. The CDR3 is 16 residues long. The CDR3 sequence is CASSPPGTSGKNEQFF. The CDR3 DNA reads TGTGCCAGCTCACCACCGGGGACTAGCGGGAAGAATGAGCAGTTCTTC.

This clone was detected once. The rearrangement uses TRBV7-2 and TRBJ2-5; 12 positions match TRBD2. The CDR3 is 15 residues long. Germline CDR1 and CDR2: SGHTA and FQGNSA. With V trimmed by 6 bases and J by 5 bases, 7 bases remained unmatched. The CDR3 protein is CASRFSSGRGETQYF. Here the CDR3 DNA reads TGTGCCAGCAGATTCTCTAGCGGGAGGGGGGAGACCCAGTACTTC.

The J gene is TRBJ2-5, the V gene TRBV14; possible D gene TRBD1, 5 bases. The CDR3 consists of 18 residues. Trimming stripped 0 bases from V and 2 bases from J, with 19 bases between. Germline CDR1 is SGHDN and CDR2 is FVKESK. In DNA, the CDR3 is TGTGCCAGCAGCCAAGATCTGAAGGCAGTGAGACAGCAAGAGACCCAGTACTTC. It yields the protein CASSQDLKAVRQQETQYF.

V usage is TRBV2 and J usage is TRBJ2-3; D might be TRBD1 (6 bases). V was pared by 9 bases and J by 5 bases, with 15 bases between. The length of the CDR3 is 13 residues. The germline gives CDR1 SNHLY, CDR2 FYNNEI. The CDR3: CARTTGPEDTQYF. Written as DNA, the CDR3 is TGTGCCAGGACCACAGGGCCCGAAGATACGCAGTATTTT.

CDR3 coding DNA: TGTGCCAGCAGCTCTATGATGTTTGATACGCAGTATTTT. Protein: CASSSMMFDTQYF. The V call is TRBV28, the J call TRBJ2-3; D not certain. This CDR3 spans 13 amino acids. Trimming shortened V by 6 bases and J by 6 bases, and 13 bases separated the two germline ends. Germline V gene sequence: CDR1 MDHEN, CDR2 SYDVKM.

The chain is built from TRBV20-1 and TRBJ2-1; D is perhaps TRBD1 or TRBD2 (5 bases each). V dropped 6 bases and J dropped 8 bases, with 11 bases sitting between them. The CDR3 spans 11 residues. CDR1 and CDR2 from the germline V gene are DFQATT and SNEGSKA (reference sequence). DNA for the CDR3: TGCAGTGCGGAACTAGGGGATGAGCAGTTCTTC. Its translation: CSAELGDEQFF.

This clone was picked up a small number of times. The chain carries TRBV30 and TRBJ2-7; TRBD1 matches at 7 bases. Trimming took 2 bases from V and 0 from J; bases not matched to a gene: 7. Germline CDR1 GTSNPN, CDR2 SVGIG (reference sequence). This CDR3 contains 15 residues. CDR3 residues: CAWSTGTDSSYEQYF. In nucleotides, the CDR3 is TGTGCCTGGAGTACCGGGACAGATAGCTCCTACGAGCAGTACTTC.

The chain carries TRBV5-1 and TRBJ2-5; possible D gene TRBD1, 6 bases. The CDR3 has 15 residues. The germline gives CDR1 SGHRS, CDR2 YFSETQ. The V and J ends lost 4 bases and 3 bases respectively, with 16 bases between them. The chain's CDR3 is CASSPRGHAEETQYF. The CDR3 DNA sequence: TGCGCCAGCAGCCCGAGGGGACACGCCGAAGAGACCCAGTACTTC.

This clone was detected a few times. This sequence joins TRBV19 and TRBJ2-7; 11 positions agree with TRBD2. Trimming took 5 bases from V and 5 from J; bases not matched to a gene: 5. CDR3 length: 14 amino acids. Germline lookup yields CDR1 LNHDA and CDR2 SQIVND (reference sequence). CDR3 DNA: TGTGCCAGTAGTGCACTAGCGGGAGCCCACGAGCAGTACTTC. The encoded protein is CASSALAGAHEQYF.

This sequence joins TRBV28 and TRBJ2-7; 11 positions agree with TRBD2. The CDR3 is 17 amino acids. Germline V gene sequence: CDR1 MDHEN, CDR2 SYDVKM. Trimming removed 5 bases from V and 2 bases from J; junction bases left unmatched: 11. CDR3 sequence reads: CASSPPTTSGSPYEQYF. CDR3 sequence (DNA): TGTGCCAGCAGTCCGCCAACCACTAGCGGGAGCCCCTACGAGCAGTACTTC. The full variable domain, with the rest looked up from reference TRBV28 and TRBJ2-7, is DVKVTQSSRYLVKRTGEKVFLECVQDMDHENMFWYRQDPGLGLRLIYFSYDVKMKEKGDIPEGYSVSREKKERFSLILESASTNQTSMYLCASSPPTTSGSPYEQYFGPGTRLTVT.

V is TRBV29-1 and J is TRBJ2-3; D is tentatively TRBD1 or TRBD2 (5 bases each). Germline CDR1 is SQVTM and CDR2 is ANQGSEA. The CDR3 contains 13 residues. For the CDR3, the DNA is TGCAGTCTTAAACGGGGCAACACAGATACGCAGTATTTT. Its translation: CSLKRGNTDTQYF.

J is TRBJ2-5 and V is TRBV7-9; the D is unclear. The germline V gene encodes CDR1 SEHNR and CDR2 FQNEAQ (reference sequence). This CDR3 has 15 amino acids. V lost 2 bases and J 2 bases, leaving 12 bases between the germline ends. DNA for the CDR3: TGTGCCAGCAGCTTACCCTTTCCGGTTCAAGAGACCCAGTACTTC. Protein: CASSLPFPVQETQYF.

The CDR3: CASSFLAVTDTQYF. CDR3 coding DNA: TGTGCCAGCAGTTTTCTGGCAGTCACAGATACGCAGTATTTT. The chain couples TRBV27 to TRBJ2-3; D is uncertain. The CDR3 totals 14 residues. Germline-derived CDR1 and CDR2 are MNHEY and SMNVEV (reference sequence). V was clipped by 3 bases and J by 2 bases, with 9 bases between them.

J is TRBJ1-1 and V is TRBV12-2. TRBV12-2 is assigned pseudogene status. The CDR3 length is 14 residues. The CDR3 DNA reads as TGTGCAAGTCGCGTCGGAGAGGGGGGCACTGAAGCTTTCTTT. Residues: CASRVGEGGTEAFF.

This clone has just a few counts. CDR3: CASSSTSGKYNEQFF. The CDR3, as DNA: TGTGCCAGCAGCTCGACTAGCGGGAAATACAATGAGCAGTTCTTC. The V gene is TRBV7-9, the J gene TRBJ2-1, with 11 bases that match TRBD2. The germline CDR1 and CDR2 sequences are SEHNR and FQNEAQ (reference sequence). This CDR3 comprises 15 residues. With 4 bases clipped from V and 4 bases from J, the junction kept 3 bases outside the gene matches.

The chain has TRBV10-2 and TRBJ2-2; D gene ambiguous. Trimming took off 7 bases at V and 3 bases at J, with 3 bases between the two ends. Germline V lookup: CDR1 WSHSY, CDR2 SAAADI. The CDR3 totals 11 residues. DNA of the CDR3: TGCGCCAGCACCCACACCGGGGAGCTGTTTTTT. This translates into CASTHTGELFF.